This TCR beta chain was sequenced for a study of Tregs in tolerant kidney transplant recipients. Overall study findings and caveats: Nucleotide sequences could not be compared across some patients' samples due to primer changes. Biological reproducibility was not directly addressed, but technical replication error appeared minimal. Tolerant patients' donor-specific Tregs expanded beyond overall Tregs, suggesting antigen-driven growth.

TCRdb's table, derived via immunoSEQ multiplex PCR, lists solely in-frame clones and lacks some. The data hold 20,000 to 25,000 clones, with roughly 80% observed a single time. As for this clone: Its antigen is as yet unknown.

This CDR3 contains 17 residues. Deletions cut 5 bases from V and 0 bases from J, with 17 bases between. CDR1 and CDR2 (germline): SGHTA, FQGNSA. Recipients received nonmyeloablative bone marrow transplants from related graft donors, with transient mixed chimerism. Thawed PBMCs were FACS-sorted into unstimulated CD4+CD25+CD127- regulatory T cells, CD4+CD25- non-regulatory cells, CD4 and CD8 cells. The TCR comes from a human patient who received a combined kidney and bone marrow transplant. A share of the T cells may be of graft donor origin. The material was CD8+ T cells from blood (PBMCs), obtained 6 months after the transplant. This sequence joins TRBV7-2 and TRBJ1-3, with a possible D match to TRBD1 (5 bases). In DNA form, the CDR3 reads TGTGCCAGCAGCGCCTTACTGGGACTGCTCTCTGGAAACACCATATATTTT. Translated: CASSALLGLLSGNTIYF.